This TCR beta chain was recorded in a study of graft-versus-host responses after intestinal transplantation. About the study: After anti-thymocyte globulin induction, recipients took tacrolimus and steroids for approximately 3 years.

Study-level points and caveats: Early post-transplant HvG declines were associated with peak circulating GvH clone levels. Some GvH clones were seen earlier in gut or blood, suggesting intestinal origin.

Concerning this clone itself: Its antigen is currently unknown.

The V gene lost 6 bases and the J gene lost 8 bases, with 7 bases spanning the gap. This CDR3 spans 11 amino acids. Germline V gene sequence: CDR1 SNHLY, CDR2 FYNNEI. Clones were sequenced by immunoSEQ multiplex PCR, and TCRdb holds only the in-frame ones, with some missing. In the table there are about 120,000 clones, approximately 92% of which are singletons. This TCR was sampled from a human donor who received an intestinal transplant. This rearrangement joins TRBV2 to TRBJ1-4; no clear D gene. Here the sequenced sample was unstimulated CD4+ T cells sorted from spleen or lymph node cells, taken before intestinal transplant. CDR3 nucleotides: TGTGCCAGCAGCGTGGGAGAAAAACTGTTTTTT. It encodes CASSVGEKLFF.